What follows are 7 T cell receptor beta chains derived from one specimen sequenced in a study of T cells in Graves' hyperthyroidism and ophthalmopathy. Amplification of TCR beta CDR3 regions was performed using RNA transcripts as template. A set of HTBI primers served as the primers for a first-round RT-PCR of the TCR CDR3. TCRdb independently ran MiXCR on the multiplex PCR reads; one entry per CDR3 protein. The sample lists roughly 740,000 distinct CDR3 sequences; over 15% were seen once. The sequenced material came from blood. These TCRs come from a man aged 18 to 30 with Graves' hyperthyroidism.

There are many counts of this clonotype. The genes are TRBV30 and TRBJ2-7; possibly TRBD2 for D (5 bases). Trimming cost V 5 bases and J 7 bases, with 12 bases left between them. CDR1 and CDR2 (germline): GTSNPN, SVGIG (reference sequence). This CDR3 is built from 11 residues. This CDR3 reads CAWRTTGEQYF. CDR3 bases: TGTGCCTGGCGGACGACGGGAGAGCAGTACTTC.

V gene TRBV28 combines with J gene TRBJ2-1; D might be TRBD2 (6 bases). There are 15 residues in the CDR3. Germline V lookup: CDR1 MDHEN, CDR2 SYDVKM. Trimming pared 4 bases from V and 8 bases from J, leaving 18 bases between. The CDR3, as DNA: TGTGCCAGCAGTTGGAAAGCGGGTTCATGGGATGAGCAGTTCTTC. Translating gives CASSWKAGSWDEQFF.

This clonotype appeared many times. The chain uses TRBV28 and TRBJ2-1; D remains unclear. CDR1 MDHEN and CDR2 SYDVKM come from the germline V gene. Trimming took 6 bases from V and 6 from J, leaving 15 bases between them. The CDR3 sequence is 14 residues long. The DNA for the CDR3 is TGTGCCAGCAGCCCTGGACGCCTAGGCAATGAGCAGTTCTTC. Residues: CASSPGRLGNEQFF.

This clonotype was observed a few times. The V and J genes are TRBV20-1 and TRBJ2-6; D unclear. Per the germline V gene, CDR1 is DFQATT and CDR2 is SNEGSKA (reference sequence). The CDR3 is 14 residues long. Trimming took off 3 bases at V and 1 base at J, with 7 bases between the two ends. The CDR3 DNA reads TGCAGTGCTAGTTTCCAATCTGGGGCCAACGTCCTGACTTTC. Protein sequence: CSASFQSGANVLTF.

This clonotype showed up just a few times. This rearrangement joins TRBV9 to TRBJ2-6; no firm D call. This CDR3 has 17 amino acids. The V end was cut by 4 bases, the J end by 0 bases, with 14 bases between. Germline assignment: CDR1 SGDLS and CDR2 YYNGEE. This chain's CDR3 is CASSRRPGHSGANVLTF. The CDR3 DNA reads TGTGCCAGCAGCAGACGCCCGGGCCACTCTGGGGCCAACGTCCTGACTTTC.

The rearrangement links TRBV27 to TRBJ1-6; TRBD1 is a possible D gene (6 bases). The CDR3 runs 14 residues. Germline V gene data show CDR1 as MNHEY and CDR2 as SMNVEV (reference sequence). The V and J ends lost 5 bases and 11 bases respectively, with 16 bases between them. CDR3 in DNA: TGTGCCAGCAGTATAGACAGGCTTCAGGCACCCCTCCACTTT. Encoded protein: CASSIDRLQAPLHF.

The chain couples TRBV3-1 to TRBJ1-3; D gene unclear. V was cut by 5 bases and J by 1 base, with 12 bases left in between. Germline V gene data show CDR1 as LGHDT and CDR2 as YNNKEL (reference sequence). The CDR3 spans 15 residues. CDR3 region: CASSYGRSSGNTIYF. The DNA of the CDR3 is TGTGCCAGCAGCTACGGCCGGTCGTCTGGAAACACCATATATTTT.